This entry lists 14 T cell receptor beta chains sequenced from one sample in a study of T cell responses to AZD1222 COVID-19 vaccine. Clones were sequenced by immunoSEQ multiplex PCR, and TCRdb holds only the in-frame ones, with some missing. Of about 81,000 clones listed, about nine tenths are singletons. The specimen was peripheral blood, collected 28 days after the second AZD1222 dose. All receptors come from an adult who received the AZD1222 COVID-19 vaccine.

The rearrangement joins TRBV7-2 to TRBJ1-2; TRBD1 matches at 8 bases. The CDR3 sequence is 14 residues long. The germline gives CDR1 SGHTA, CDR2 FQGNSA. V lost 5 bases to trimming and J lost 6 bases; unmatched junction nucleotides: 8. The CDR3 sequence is CASSLDRGTNGYTF. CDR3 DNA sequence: TGTGCCAGCAGCCTCGACAGGGGAACCAATGGCTACACCTTC.

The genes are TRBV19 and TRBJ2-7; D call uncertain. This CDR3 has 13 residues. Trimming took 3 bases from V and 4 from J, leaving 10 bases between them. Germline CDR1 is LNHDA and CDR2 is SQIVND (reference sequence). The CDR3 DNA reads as TGTGCCAGTAGTATTATGTCCGGGTACGAGCAGTACTTC. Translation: CASSIMSGYEQYF.

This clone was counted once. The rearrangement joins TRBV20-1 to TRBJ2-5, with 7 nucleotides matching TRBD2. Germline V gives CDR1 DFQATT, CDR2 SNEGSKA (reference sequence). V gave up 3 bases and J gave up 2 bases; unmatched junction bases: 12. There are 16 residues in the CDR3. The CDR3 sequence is CSASTPGLRIQETQYF. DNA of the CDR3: TGCAGTGCTAGTACCCCGGGACTAAGGATACAAGAGACCCAGTACTTC.

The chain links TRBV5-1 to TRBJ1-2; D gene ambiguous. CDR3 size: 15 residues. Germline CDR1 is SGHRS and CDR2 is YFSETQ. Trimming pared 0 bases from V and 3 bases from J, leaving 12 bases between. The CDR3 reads CASSLDVGGDYGYTF. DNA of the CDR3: TGCGCCAGCAGCTTGGACGTGGGTGGGGACTATGGCTACACCTTC.

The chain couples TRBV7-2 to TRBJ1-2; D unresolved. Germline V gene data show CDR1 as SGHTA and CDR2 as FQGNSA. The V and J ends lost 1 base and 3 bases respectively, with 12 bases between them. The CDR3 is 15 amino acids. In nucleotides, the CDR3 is TGTGCCAGCAGCTTAGGATTCATACAGCACTATGGCTACACCTTC. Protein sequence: CASSLGFIQHYGYTF.

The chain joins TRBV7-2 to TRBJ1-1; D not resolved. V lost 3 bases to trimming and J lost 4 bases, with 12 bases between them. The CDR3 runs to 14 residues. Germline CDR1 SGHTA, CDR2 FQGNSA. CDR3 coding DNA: TGTGCCAGCAGCTTCGGGGAAGAGGGCACTGAAGCTTTCTTT. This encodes CASSFGEEGTEAFF.

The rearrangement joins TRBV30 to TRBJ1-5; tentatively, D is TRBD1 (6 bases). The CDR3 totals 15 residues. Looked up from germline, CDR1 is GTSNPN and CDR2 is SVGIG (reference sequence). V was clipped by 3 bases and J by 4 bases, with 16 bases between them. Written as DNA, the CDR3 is TGTGCCTGGAGGGACCGCGGGCAGGGGAATCAGCCCCAGCATTTT. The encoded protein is CAWRDRGQGNQPQHF.

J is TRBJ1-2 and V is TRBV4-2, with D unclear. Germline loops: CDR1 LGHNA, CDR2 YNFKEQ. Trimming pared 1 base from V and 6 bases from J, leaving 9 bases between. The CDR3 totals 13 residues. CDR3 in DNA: TGTGCCAGCAGCCAAGGAGATGGGGATGGCTACACCTTC. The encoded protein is CASSQGDGDGYTF.

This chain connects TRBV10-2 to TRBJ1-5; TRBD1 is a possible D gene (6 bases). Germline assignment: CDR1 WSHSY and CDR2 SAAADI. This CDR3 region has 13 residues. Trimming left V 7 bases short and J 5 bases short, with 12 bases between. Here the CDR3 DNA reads TGCGCCAGCACCGGACAGCAGGATCAGCCCCAGCATTTT. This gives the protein CASTGQQDQPQHF.

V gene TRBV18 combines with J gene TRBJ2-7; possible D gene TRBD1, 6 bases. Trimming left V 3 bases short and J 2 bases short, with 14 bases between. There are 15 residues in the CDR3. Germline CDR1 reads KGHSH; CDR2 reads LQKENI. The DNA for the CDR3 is TGTGCCAGCTCACCGGGGGCGCAGGCACCCTACGAGCAGTACTTC. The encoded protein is CASSPGAQAPYEQYF. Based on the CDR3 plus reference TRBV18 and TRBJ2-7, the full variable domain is NAGVMQNPRHLVRRRGQEARLRCSPMKGHSHVYWYRQLPEEGLKFMVYLQKENIIDESGMPKERFSAEFPKEGPSILRIQQVVRGDSAAYFCASSPGAQAPYEQYFGPGTRLTVT.

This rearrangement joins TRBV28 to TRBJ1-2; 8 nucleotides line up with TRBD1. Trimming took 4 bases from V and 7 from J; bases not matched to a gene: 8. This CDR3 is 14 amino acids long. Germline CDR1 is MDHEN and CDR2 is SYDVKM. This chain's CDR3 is CASSSPKDRAGYTF. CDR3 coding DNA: TGTGCCAGCAGTTCGCCCAAGGACAGGGCTGGCTACACCTTC.

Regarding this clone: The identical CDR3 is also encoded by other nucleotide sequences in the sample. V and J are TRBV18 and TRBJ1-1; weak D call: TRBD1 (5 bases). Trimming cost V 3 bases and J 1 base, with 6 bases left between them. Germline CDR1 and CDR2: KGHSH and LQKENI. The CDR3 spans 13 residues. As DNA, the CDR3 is TGTGCCAGCTCACCGCAGGGGAACACTGAAGCTTTCTTT. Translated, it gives CASSPQGNTEAFF.

CDR3 sequence (DNA): TGCGCCAGCAGGAGTCTACCAACCTCCTACGAGCAGTACTTC. Protein: CASRSLPTSYEQYF. This chain connects TRBV5-1 to TRBJ2-7; D unresolved. The CDR3 runs to 14 residues. V lost 5 bases and J 0 bases, leaving 12 bases between the germline ends. Germline V gene data show CDR1 as SGHRS and CDR2 as YFSETQ. Full variable domain (outside the CDR3, taken from reference TRBV5-1 and TRBJ2-7): KAGVTQTPRYLIKTRGQQVTLSCSPISGHRSVSWYQQTPGQGLQFLFEYFSETQRNKGNFPGRFSGRQFSNSRSEMNVSTLELGDSALYLCASRSLPTSYEQYFGPGTRLTVT.

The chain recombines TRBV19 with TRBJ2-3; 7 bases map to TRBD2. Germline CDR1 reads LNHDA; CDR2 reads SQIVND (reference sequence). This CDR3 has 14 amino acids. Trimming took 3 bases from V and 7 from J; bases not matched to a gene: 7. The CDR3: CASSIGGEGNTQYF. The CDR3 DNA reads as TGTGCCAGTAGTATCGGCGGGGAGGGAAATACGCAGTATTTT.